The present T cell receptor (beta chain) was sequenced within a study of cytomegalovirus exposure and HLA in healthy donors. Study conclusions and caveats: The authors judged a highly shared variant cluster likely a sequencing artifact. Researchers had no immune exposure information except CMV serostatus available.

As concerns this clone: As yet, its antigen is unknown.

V gave up 4 bases and J gave up 0 bases, with 11 bases separating them. This CDR3 region has 14 residues. Looked up from germline, CDR1 is SGHRS and CDR2 is YFSETQ. This PCR relied on a set of 60 Vbeta primers and 13 Jbeta primers. Clones were read by immunoSEQ multiplex PCR, and TCRdb kept only the in-frame ones, dropping some. The listing records 110,000 to 150,000 clones. The sample was PBMCs. This chain uses TRBV5-1 with TRBJ2-7, with D tentatively TRBD1 (5 bases). The TCR was taken from a woman aged 18-35 years in good health and CMV-seronegative. The CDR3 coding sequence is TGCGCCAGCAGCGTAGACAGTTCCTCCTACGAGCAGTACTTC. This translates into CASSVDSSSYEQYF. The variable domain in full, completed from reference TRBV5-1 and TRBJ2-7, reads KAGVTQTPRYLIKTRGQQVTLSCSPISGHRSVSWYQQTPGQGLQFLFEYFSETQRNKGNFPGRFSGRQFSNSRSEMNVSTLELGDSALYLCASSVDSSSYEQYFGPGTRLTVT.